This TCR beta chain was documented in a study of brain T cells in children with intractable seizures. The time point: blood from clinic visit 5 months post-surgery; TSC patient then seizure free. The sequenced cases were selected for having the highest brain T cell transcript signatures. Before surgery, patients took at least one anti-epileptic drug. Findings and limits, study-wide: Viral specificity was inferred only from CDR3 similarity; HCMV serostatus was unknown. Pre- and post-surgery blood differed in depth, so pre-surgery absences may be undersampling.

V lost 3 bases to trimming and J lost 5 bases, with 16 bases between them. The CDR3 consists of 16 residues. The germline gives CDR1 LNHDA, CDR2 SQIVND (reference sequence). Concerning this clone itself: Its matching antigen is unknown.

Clones were read by immunoSEQ multiplex PCR, and TCRdb kept only the in-frame ones, dropping some. Of 300,000 to 400,000 clones listed, nearly 95% are singletons. The specimen was peripheral blood, collected 4 to 5 months after surgery. The receptor was isolated from a boy younger than two with tuberous sclerosis and intractable seizures. This chain uses TRBV19 with TRBJ2-2; weak D call: TRBD2 (5 bases). The CDR3 sequence is CASSIPVRTRTGELFF. CDR3 nucleotides: TGTGCCAGTAGTATCCCCGTTCGAACTAGGACCGGGGAGCTGTTTTTT.